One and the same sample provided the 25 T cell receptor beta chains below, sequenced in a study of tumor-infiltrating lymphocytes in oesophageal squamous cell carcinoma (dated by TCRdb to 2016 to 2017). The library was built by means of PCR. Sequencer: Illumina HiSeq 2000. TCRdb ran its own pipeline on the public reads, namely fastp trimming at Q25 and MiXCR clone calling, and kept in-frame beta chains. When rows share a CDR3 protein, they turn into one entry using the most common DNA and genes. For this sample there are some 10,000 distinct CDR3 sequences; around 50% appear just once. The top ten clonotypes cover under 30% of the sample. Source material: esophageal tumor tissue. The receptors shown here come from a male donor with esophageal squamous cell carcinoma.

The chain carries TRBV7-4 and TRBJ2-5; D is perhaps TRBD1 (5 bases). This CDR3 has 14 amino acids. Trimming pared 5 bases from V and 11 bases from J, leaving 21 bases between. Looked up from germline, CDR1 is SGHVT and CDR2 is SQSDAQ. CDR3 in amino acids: CASSIDSSYNEQYF. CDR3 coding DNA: TGTGCCAGCAGCATAGACAGTTCCTACAATGAGCAGTACTTC.

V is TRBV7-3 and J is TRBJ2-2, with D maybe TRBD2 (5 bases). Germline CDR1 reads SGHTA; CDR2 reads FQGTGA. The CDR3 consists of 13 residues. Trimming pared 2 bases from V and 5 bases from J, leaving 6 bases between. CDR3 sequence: CASSLSGTGELFF. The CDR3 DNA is TGTGCCAGCAGCTTATCGGGGACCGGGGAGCTGTTTTTT.

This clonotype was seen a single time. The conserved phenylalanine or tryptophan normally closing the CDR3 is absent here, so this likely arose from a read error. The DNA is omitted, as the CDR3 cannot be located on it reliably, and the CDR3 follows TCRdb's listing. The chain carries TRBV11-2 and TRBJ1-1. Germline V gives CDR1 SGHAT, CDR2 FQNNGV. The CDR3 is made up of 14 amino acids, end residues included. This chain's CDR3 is CASSRAAMATPSAQ.

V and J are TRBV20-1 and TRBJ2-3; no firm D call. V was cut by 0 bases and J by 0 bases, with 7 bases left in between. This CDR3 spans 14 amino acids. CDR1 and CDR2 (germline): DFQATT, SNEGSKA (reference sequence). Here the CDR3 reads CSAREPLSTDTQYF. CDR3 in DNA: TGCAGTGCTAGAGAACCGTTGAGCACAGATACGCAGTATTTT.

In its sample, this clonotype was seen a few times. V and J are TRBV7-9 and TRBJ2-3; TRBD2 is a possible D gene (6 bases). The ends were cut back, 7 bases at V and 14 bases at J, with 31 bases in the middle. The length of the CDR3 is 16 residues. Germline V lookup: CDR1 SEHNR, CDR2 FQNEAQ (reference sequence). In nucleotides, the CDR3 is TGTGCCAGCAACCCCGCGGGGCGGATTAACACCGGGGAGCTGTATTTT. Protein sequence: CASNPAGRINTGELYF. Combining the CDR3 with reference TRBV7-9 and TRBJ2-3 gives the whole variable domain DTGVSQNPRHKITKRGQNVTFRCDPISEHNRLYWYRQTLGQGPEFLTYFQNEAQLEKSRLLSDRFSAERPKGSFSTLEIQRTEQGDSAMYLCASNPAGRINTGELYFGPGTRLTVL.

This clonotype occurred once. CDR3: CASSLDGWQGQYGYTF. CDR3 DNA sequence: TGTGCCAGCAGCTTAGACGGTTGGCAGGGGCAATATGGCTACACCTTC. J is TRBJ1-2 and V is TRBV11-1, with TRBD1 as a possible D gene (6 bases). Germline V gives CDR1 SGHAT, CDR2 FQDESV (reference sequence). The ends were cut back, 1 base at V and 5 bases at J, with 17 bases in the middle. The CDR3 loop spans 16 amino acids.

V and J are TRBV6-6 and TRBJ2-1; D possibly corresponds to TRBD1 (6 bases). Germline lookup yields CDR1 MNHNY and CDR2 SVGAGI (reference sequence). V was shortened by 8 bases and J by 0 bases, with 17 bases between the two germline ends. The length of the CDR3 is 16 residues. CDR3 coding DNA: TGTGCCAGCTCTGGGGGCGGCCCCGGCTCCTACAATGAGCAGTTCTTC. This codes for CASSGGGPGSYNEQFF.

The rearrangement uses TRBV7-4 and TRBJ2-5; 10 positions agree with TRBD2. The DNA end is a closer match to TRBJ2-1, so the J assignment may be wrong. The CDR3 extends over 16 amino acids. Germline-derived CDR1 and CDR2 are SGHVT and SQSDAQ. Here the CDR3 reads CASSLGTSGSYNEQFF. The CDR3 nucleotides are TGTGCCAGCAGCTTAGGGACTAGCGGCTCCTACAATGAGCAGTTCTTC.

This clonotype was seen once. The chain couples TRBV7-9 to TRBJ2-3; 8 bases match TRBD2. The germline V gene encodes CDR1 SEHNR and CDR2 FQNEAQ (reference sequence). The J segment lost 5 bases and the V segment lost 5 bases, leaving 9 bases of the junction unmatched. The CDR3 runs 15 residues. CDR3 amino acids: CASSRAAGGVDTQYF. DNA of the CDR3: TGTGCCAGCAGCCGCGCGGCGGGAGGAGTAGATACGCAGTATTTT.

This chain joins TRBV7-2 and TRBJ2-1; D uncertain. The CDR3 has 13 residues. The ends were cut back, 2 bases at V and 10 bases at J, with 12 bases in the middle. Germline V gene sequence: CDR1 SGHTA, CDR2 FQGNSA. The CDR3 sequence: CASSLRPEWEQFF. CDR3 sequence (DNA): TGTGCCAGCAGCTTACGGCCTGAATGGGAGCAGTTCTTC.

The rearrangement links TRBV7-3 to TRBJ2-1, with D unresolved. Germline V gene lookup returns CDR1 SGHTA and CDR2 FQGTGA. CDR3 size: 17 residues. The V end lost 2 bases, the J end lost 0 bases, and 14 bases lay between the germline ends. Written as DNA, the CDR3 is TGTGCCAGCAGCTTAGATTCTCCGCATAGCTCCTACAATGAGCAGTTCTTC. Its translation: CASSLDSPHSSYNEQFF.

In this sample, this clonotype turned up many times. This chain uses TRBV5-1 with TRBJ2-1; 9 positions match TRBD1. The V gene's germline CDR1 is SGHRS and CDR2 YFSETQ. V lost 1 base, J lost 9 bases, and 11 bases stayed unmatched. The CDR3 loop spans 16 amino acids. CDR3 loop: CASSLRRDRERGEQFF. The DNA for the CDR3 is TGCGCCAGCAGCTTGCGCCGGGACAGGGAGAGGGGTGAGCAGTTCTTC. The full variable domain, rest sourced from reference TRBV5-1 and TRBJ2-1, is KAGVTQTPRYLIKTRGQQVTLSCSPISGHRSVSWYQQTPGQGLQFLFEYFSETQRNKGNFPGRFSGRQFSNSRSEMNVSTLELGDSALYLCASSLRRDRERGEQFFGPGTRLTVL.

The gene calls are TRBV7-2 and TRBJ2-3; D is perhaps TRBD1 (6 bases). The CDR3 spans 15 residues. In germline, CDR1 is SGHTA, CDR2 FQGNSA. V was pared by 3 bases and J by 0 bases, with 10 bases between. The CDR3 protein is CASSLPTGSTDTQYF. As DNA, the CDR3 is TGTGCCAGCAGCTTGCCCACAGGGAGCACAGATACGCAGTATTTT.

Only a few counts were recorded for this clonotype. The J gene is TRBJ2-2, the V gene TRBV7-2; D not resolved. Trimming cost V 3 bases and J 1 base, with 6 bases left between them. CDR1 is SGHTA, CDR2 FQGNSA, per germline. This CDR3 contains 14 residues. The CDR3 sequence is CASSLYENTGELFF. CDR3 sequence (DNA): TGTGCCAGCAGCTTGTATGAGAACACCGGGGAGCTGTTTTTT.

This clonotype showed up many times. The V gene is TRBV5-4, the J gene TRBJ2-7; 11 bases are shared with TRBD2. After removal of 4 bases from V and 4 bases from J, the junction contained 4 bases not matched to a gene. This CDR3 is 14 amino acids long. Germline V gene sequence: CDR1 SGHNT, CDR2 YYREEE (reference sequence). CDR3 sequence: CASSATSGAYEQYF. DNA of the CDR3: TGTGCCAGCAGCGCGACTAGCGGGGCTTACGAGCAGTACTTC.

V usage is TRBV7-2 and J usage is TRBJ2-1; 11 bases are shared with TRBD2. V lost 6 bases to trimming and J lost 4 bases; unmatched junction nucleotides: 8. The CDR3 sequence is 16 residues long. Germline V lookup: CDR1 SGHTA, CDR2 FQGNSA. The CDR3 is CASRNSGRATYNEQFF. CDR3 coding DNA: TGTGCCAGCAGGAATAGCGGGAGGGCCACGTACAATGAGCAGTTCTTC.

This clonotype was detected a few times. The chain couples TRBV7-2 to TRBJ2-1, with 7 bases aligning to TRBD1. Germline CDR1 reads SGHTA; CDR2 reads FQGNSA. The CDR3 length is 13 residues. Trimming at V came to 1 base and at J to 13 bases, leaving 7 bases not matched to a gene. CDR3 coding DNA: TGTGCCAGCAGCTTAGGGGAAGGGACAGCTCAGTTCTTC. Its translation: CASSLGEGTAQFF.

CDR3 sequence (DNA): TGTGCCAGCAGCTCCTCTAGTCATCAGAGCGCAGATACGCAGTATTTT. Its protein is CASSSSSHQSADTQYF. The rearrangement links TRBV5-4 to TRBJ2-5; D not certain. The J call may be in error: the DNA end matches TRBJ2-3 better. The germline V gene encodes CDR1 SGHNT and CDR2 YYREEE (reference sequence). The CDR3 has 16 residues.

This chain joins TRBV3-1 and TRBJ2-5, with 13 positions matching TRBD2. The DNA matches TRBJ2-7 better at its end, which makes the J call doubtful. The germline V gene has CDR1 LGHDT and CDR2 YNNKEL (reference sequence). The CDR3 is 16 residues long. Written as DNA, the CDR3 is TGTGCCAGCAGCCAAGGAGGGACTAGCGGGGTCTACGAGCAGTACTTC. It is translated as CASSQGGTSGVYEQYF.

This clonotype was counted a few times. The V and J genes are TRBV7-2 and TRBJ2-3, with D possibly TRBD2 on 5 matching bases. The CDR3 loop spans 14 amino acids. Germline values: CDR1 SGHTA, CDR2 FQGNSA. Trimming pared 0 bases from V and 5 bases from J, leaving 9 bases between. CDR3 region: CASSLAGVRDTQYF. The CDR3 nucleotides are TGTGCCAGCAGCTTAGCGGGAGTTCGAGATACGCAGTATTTT.

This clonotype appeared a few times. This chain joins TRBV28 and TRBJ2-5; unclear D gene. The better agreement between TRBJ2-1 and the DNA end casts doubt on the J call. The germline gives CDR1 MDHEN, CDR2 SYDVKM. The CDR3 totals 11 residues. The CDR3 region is CASGRLDEQFF. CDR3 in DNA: TGTGCCAGCGGACGCTTGGATGAGCAGTTCTTC.

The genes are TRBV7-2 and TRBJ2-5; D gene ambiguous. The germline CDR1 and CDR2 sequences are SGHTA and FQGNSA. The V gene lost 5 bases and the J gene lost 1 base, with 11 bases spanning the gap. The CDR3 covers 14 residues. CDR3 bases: TGTGCCAGCAGCCGCCCCGGCGGCCAAGAGACCCAGTACTTC. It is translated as CASSRPGGQETQYF.

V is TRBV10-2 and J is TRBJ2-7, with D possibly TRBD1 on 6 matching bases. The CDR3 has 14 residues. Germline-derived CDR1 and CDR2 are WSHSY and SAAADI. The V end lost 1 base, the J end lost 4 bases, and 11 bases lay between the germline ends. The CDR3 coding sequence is TGCGCCAGCAGTGAGTATCCAGGGGAATACGAGCAGTACTTC. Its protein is CASSEYPGEYEQYF.

CDR3 protein: CASSYGPPGTDVSYEQYF. In DNA form, the CDR3 reads TGTGCCAGCAGTTATGGGCCCCCTGGAACTGACGTCTCCTACGAGCAGTACTTC. The chain joins TRBV6-6 to TRBJ2-4, with no clear D. TRBJ2-7 matches the DNA end more closely, so the J call is doubtful. CDR1 and CDR2 (germline): MNHNY, SVGAGI (reference sequence). The CDR3 sequence is 18 residues long.

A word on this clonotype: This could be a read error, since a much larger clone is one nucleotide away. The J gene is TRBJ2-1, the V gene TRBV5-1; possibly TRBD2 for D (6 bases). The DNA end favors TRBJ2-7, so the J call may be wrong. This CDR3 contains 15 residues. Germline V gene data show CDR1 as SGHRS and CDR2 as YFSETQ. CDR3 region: CASSMTRDSYNEQYF. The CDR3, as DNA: TGCGCCAGCAGCATGACGAGGGACTCCTACAATGAGCAGTACTTC.